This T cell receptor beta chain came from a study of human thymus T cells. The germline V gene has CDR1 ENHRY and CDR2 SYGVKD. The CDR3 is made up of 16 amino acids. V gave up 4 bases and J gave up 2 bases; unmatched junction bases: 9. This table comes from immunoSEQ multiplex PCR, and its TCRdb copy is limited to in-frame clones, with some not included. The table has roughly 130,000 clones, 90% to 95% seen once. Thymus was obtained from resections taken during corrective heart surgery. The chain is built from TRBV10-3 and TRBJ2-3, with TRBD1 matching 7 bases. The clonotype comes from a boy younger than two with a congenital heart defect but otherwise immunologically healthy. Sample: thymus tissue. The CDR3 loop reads CAISGIDRESTDTQYF. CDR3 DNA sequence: TGTGCCATCAGTGGAATTGACAGGGAATCCACAGATACGCAGTATTTT.